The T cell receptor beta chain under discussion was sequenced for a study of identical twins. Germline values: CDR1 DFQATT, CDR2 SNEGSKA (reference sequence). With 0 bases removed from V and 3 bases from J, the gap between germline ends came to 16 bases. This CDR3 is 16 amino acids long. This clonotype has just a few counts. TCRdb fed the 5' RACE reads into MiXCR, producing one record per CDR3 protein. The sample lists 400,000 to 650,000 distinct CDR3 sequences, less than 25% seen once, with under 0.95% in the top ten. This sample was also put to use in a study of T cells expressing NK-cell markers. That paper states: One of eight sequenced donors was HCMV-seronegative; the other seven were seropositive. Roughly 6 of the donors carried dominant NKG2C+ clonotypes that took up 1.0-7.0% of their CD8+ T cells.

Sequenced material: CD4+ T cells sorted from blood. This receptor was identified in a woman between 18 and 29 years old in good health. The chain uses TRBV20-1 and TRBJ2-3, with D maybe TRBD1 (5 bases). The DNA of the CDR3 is TGCAGTGCTAGAGATAGCAGGGCCGATATAACAGATACGCAGTATTTT. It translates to CSARDSRADITDTQYF.